What follows are 9 T cell receptor beta chains derived from one specimen sequenced in a study of T cell repertoires in cytomegalovirus infection (dated by TCRdb to about 2019). This specimen's treatment or condition label, per the study, means: in vitro stimulation with specific CMV peptide epitopes to enrich CMV-specific T cells. Reads for this sample came from an Illumina HiSeq 1500. TCRdb cleaned the public reads at Q25 with fastp, built clones with MiXCR and kept in-frame beta chains. Each entry merges the rows of one CDR3 protein and shows their most common DNA and genes. The sample yields about 770,000 distinct CDR3 sequences; approximately 32% were counted once. The top ten clonotypes cover 10% to 15% of the sample. These receptors have no known antigen. Sequences were derived from cultured CD8+ T cells from PBMCs, sampled from culture after CMV antigen stimulation. These receptor sequences come from a human donor in good health (CMV status not recorded). Some clones in this sample may be carry-over from other donors' samples.

This clonotype was detected ten times or more. This chain connects TRBV6-5 to TRBJ1-1, with unresolved D. V was clipped by 6 bases and J by 3 bases, with 8 bases between them. The CDR3 runs 12 residues. Germline V gene sequence: CDR1 MNHEY, CDR2 SVGAGI. The CDR3 protein is CASSYGDTEAFF. The CDR3 DNA reads TGTGCCAGCAGCTATGGGGACACTGAAGCTTTCTTT.

The rearrangement links TRBV19 to TRBJ2-1; 9 nucleotides align to TRBD1. Trimming removed 6 bases from V and 2 bases from J; junction bases left unmatched: 14. The CDR3 runs 18 residues. Germline V gives CDR1 LNHDA, CDR2 SQIVND (reference sequence). CDR3: CASSLRGRDRVPYNEQFF. The CDR3 nucleotides read TGTGCCAGTAGCCTAAGAGGGAGGGACAGGGTACCCTACAATGAGCAGTTCTTC.

V gene TRBV6-1 combines with J gene TRBJ1-6, with D perhaps matching TRBD1 (5 bases). Germline assignment: CDR1 MNHNS and CDR2 SASEGT. Trimming stripped 3 bases from V and 1 base from J, with 10 bases between. This CDR3 has 16 amino acids. Here the CDR3 reads CASSDAGRSYNSPLHF. CDR3 nucleotide sequence: TGTGCCAGCAGTGACGCGGGGCGGTCCTATAATTCACCCCTCCACTTT.

This clonotype was counted a few times. The chain employs TRBV4-1 and TRBJ2-5, with unresolved D. This CDR3 is 13 amino acids long. Germline CDR1 MGHRA, CDR2 YSYEKL. Trimming stripped 0 bases from V and 5 bases from J, with 7 bases between. DNA for the CDR3: TGCGCCAGCAGCCAAGAGTGGGTCGAGACCCAGTACTTC. As protein: CASSQEWVETQYF.

This clonotype was seen many times. For the CDR3, the DNA is TGTGCCAGCAGTTATTCCAGAGTAAATGAGCAGTTCTTC. Protein product: CASSYSRVNEQFF. This chain joins TRBV6-5 and TRBJ2-1, with D unresolved. V was clipped by 3 bases and J by 7 bases, with 10 bases between them. CDR1 MNHEY and CDR2 SVGAGI come from the germline V gene. This CDR3 is built from 13 residues.

The chain couples TRBV3-1 to TRBJ2-1; TRBD2 matches at 13 bases. Germline loops: CDR1 LGHDT, CDR2 YNNKEL (reference sequence). The V segment lost 0 bases and the J segment 4 bases; nucleotides outside the gene matches: 6. CDR3 length equals 18 residues. CDR3 DNA sequence: TGTGCCAGCAGCCAAGATAGGACTAGCGGGGGCCGATACAATGAGCAGTTCTTC. Protein product: CASSQDRTSGGRYNEQFF.

The chain carries TRBV7-9 and TRBJ1-3, with D uncertain. Germline V gives CDR1 SEHNR, CDR2 FQNEAQ (reference sequence). Trimming removed 5 bases at V and 0 bases at J, with 14 bases between. The CDR3 covers 16 residues. CDR3 amino acids: CASSRGQAVSGNTIYF. The DNA of the CDR3 is TGTGCCAGCAGCCGAGGGCAGGCGGTCTCTGGAAACACCATATATTTT.

This clonotype was recorded a few times. V and J are TRBV7-9 and TRBJ2-3; 10 nucleotides align to TRBD2. Germline CDR1 is SEHNR and CDR2 is FQNEAQ (reference sequence). CDR3 length: 19 amino acids. The V and J ends lost 4 bases and 0 bases, in that order; junction bases with no gene match: 13. The CDR3 DNA reads as TGTGCCAGCAGCTACAGCGGGGGGGCCCACACAGTAAGCACAGATACGCAGTATTTT. It specifies CASSYSGGAHTVSTDTQYF. The full variable domain, in which reference TRBV7-9 and TRBJ2-3 provide the parts outside the CDR3, is DTGVSQNPRHKITKRGQNVTFRCDPISEHNRLYWYRQTLGQGPEFLTYFQNEAQLEKSRLLSDRFSAERPKGSFSTLEIQRTEQGDSAMYLCASSYSGGAHTVSTDTQYFGPGTRLTVL.

In its sample, this clonotype was seen many times. The rearrangement joins TRBV7-6 to TRBJ1-5, with unresolved D. Trimming left V 2 bases short and J 3 bases short, with 8 bases between. CDR3 length: 14 amino acids. Germline loops: CDR1 SGHVS, CDR2 FNYEAQ. The CDR3 coding sequence is TGTGCCAGCAGCTTATCGGAAAACAATCAGCCCCAGCATTTT. Residues: CASSLSENNQPQHF.